The 21 T cell receptor beta chains below were found in one sample sequenced in a study of OX40 agonist ivuxolimab in advanced cancers. Repertoires were generated with immunoSEQ multiplex PCR, while TCRdb's copy carries only in-frame clones and drops some. The table shows roughly 30,000 clones, with roughly 80% occurring only once. The source was CD4+ or CD8+ T cells sorted from blood, collected in a trial of the OX40 agonist ivuxolimab. These receptor sequences come from an adult with an advanced solid tumor such as melanoma, head and neck, liver or kidney cancer.

Worth noting for this clone: Other nucleotide sequences from this sample produce the same CDR3. The V call is TRBV4-1, the J call TRBJ1-1; tentative D call: TRBD1 (5 bases). This CDR3 is 13 amino acids long. V lost 1 base to trimming and J lost 5 bases, with 8 bases between them. CDR1 is MGHRA and CDR2 is YSYEKL in the germline V gene. The CDR3 spells CASSQAGWTEAFF. The CDR3 DNA reads as TGCGCCAGCAGCCAAGCAGGGTGGACTGAAGCTTTCTTT.

The chain recombines TRBV27 with TRBJ2-1, with 10 nucleotides matching TRBD2. The V segment lost 2 bases and the J segment 6 bases; nucleotides outside the gene matches: 1. Germline CDR1 MNHEY, CDR2 SMNVEV (reference sequence). The CDR3 has 14 amino acids. The CDR3 DNA sequence: TGTGCCAGCAGTTTAGGGACTAGCGTCAATGAGCAGTTCTTC. Its protein product is CASSLGTSVNEQFF.

The CDR3 bases are TGTGCCAGCTCTCTCCCCCCAGATACGCAGTATTTT. Protein product: CASSLPPDTQYF. The chain couples TRBV27 to TRBJ2-3; D uncertain. V shed 8 bases and J shed 4 bases, with 10 bases lying between them. This CDR3 is built from 12 residues. Germline V CDR1 and CDR2: MNHEY, SMNVEV (reference sequence).

This chain uses TRBV4-3 with TRBJ2-7; 10 bases match TRBD2. Looked up from germline, CDR1 is LGHNA and CDR2 is YSLEER. CDR3 length: 15 residues. V was pared by 4 bases and J by 4 bases, with 7 bases of the junction left unmatched. DNA for the CDR3: TGCGCCAGCAGCCTGACCGGGACTAGCGCGTACGAGCAGTACTTC. This gives the protein CASSLTGTSAYEQYF.

This clone has a single count. The V and J genes are TRBV2 and TRBJ2-3; the D gene could be TRBD1 or TRBD2 (5 bases each). Germline loops: CDR1 SNHLY, CDR2 FYNNEI. Trimming pared 5 bases from V and 4 bases from J, leaving 16 bases between. The CDR3 extends over 15 amino acids. CDR3 in DNA: TGTGCCAGCAGTCTGGACACGGAGGAGCCAGATACGCAGTATTTT. It specifies CASSLDTEEPDTQYF.

The chain recombines TRBV5-4 with TRBJ1-2; possible D gene TRBD1, 6 bases. Between the trimmed V and J ends, which lost 3 bases and 6 bases, there was a span of 24 bases. The CDR3 covers 17 residues. From germline, CDR1 is SGHNT and CDR2 YYREEE (reference sequence). The chain's CDR3 is CASSSGGSDRSGDGYTF. The CDR3 nucleotides read TGTGCCAGCAGCTCCGGAGGGTCTGACAGGTCAGGGGATGGCTACACCTTC.

V and J are TRBV6-5 and TRBJ2-7; the match to TRBD1 covers 7 bases. The trim removed 0 bases at V and 5 bases at J, leaving 1 base unmatched. Germline V gives CDR1 MNHEY, CDR2 SVGAGI. The CDR3 has 13 amino acids. CDR3 nucleotide sequence: TGTGCCAGCAGTTACTCGACAGGGAACGAGCAGTACTTC. As protein: CASSYSTGNEQYF.

The chain links TRBV9 to TRBJ2-2; TRBD2 agrees at 9 bases. With V trimmed by 0 bases and J by 2 bases, 2 bases remained unmatched. Germline assignment: CDR1 SGDLS and CDR2 YYNGEE. The CDR3 contains 16 residues. The CDR3 region is CASSVGSGSNTGELFF. Written as DNA, the CDR3 is TGTGCCAGCAGCGTAGGTAGCGGGAGTAACACCGGGGAGCTGTTTTTT.

A single count supports this clone. The chain carries TRBV5-1 and TRBJ2-7; no firm D call. CDR1 SGHRS and CDR2 YFSETQ come from the germline V gene. V shed 0 bases and J shed 2 bases, with 6 bases lying between them. The CDR3 length is 13 residues. CDR3 sequence reads: CASSLAEPYEQYF. The CDR3 bases are TGCGCCAGCAGCTTGGCGGAACCCTACGAGCAGTACTTC.

V gene TRBV5-6 combines with J gene TRBJ1-2; 8 nucleotides match TRBD1. Per the germline V gene, CDR1 is SGHDT and CDR2 is YYEEEE. J lost 8 bases, V lost 0 bases, and 9 bases had no gene match. This CDR3 has 15 amino acids. The CDR3 bases are TGTGCCAGCAGCTTGGACCGGACAGGGTTCGAAGGCTACACCTTC. Protein sequence: CASSLDRTGFEGYTF.

The genes are TRBV19 and TRBJ1-1, with D possibly being TRBD1 (6 bases). V lost 5 bases to trimming and J lost 0 bases, with 13 bases between them. Germline values: CDR1 LNHDA, CDR2 SQIVND (reference sequence). This CDR3 spans 15 amino acids. CDR3 residues: CASSAGQLLNTEAFF. In DNA, the CDR3 is TGTGCCAGTAGTGCCGGACAGTTATTGAACACTGAAGCTTTCTTT.

The J gene is TRBJ2-7, the V gene TRBV7-8; D call uncertain. Trimming removed 1 base from V and 1 base from J, with 8 bases in between. The CDR3 is made up of 14 amino acids. Germline V CDR1 and CDR2: SGHVS, FQNEAQ. The CDR3 sequence is CASSLDPGSYEQYF. CDR3 DNA sequence: TGTGCCAGCAGCTTAGATCCGGGTTCCTACGAGCAGTACTTC.

This clone was picked up a small number of times. This chain links TRBV5-1 with TRBJ2-3; 9 bases fit TRBD1. CDR3 length: 15 amino acids. Germline CDR1 reads SGHRS; CDR2 reads YFSETQ. V dropped 4 bases and J dropped 6; count of bases not matched to a gene: 9. CDR3 DNA sequence: TGCGCCAGCAGCCCCTGGGACAGGGAGGCGGATACGCAGTATTTT. This gives the protein CASSPWDREADTQYF.

The chain employs TRBV9 and TRBJ1-6; 8 nucleotides line up with TRBD1. V shed 3 bases, J shed 5 bases, and the junction held 4 bases outside the gene matches. CDR1 is SGDLS and CDR2 is YYNGEE in the germline V gene. The CDR3 is 15 residues long. Here the CDR3 reads CASSGQGTHNSPLHF. In nucleotides, the CDR3 is TGTGCCAGCAGCGGACAGGGGACCCATAATTCACCCCTCCACTTT.

This clone was recorded a few times. The chain employs TRBV5-4 and TRBJ2-1; D unclear. CDR1 SGHNT and CDR2 YYREEE come from the germline V gene (reference sequence). Trimming stripped 0 bases from V and 0 bases from J, with 4 bases between. The CDR3 loop spans 14 amino acids. The CDR3: CASSLESSYNEQFF. The CDR3 DNA follows: TGTGCCAGCAGCTTGGAGAGCTCCTACAATGAGCAGTTCTTC.

As DNA, the CDR3 is TGTGCCAGCAGCCAAGATCGGGGGACAGGGATGGGCACCGGGGAGCTGTTTTTT. Amino acids: CASSQDRGTGMGTGELFF. This rearrangement joins TRBV14 to TRBJ2-2; 9 positions agree with TRBD1. The CDR3 totals 18 residues. Trimming cost V 0 bases and J 4 bases; bases outside gene matches: 9. The germline CDR1 and CDR2 sequences are SGHDN and FVKESK.

V and J are TRBV5-4 and TRBJ2-1; 7 nucleotides agree with TRBD2. The V gene end was trimmed by 4 bases and the J gene end by 5 bases; junction bases not matched to a gene: 9. The V gene's germline CDR1 is SGHNT and CDR2 YYREEE (reference sequence). The CDR3 extends over 15 amino acids. CDR3 coding DNA: TGTGCCAGCAGCGGACGGGACTACAACCACAATGAGCAGTTCTTC. Its translation: CASSGRDYNHNEQFF.

J is TRBJ1-5 and V is TRBV19; D gene uncertain. Per germline, CDR1 LNHDA and CDR2 SQIVND (reference sequence). The CDR3 has 14 amino acids. The ends were cut back, 3 bases at V and 2 bases at J, with 8 bases in the middle. The DNA of the CDR3 is TGTGCCAGTAGTATGGGCCAGGGCAATCAGCCCCAGCATTTT. Protein: CASSMGQGNQPQHF.

This chain joins TRBV7-9 and TRBJ2-5; 7 bases map to TRBD2. J lost 4 bases, V lost 3 bases, and 2 bases had no gene match. This CDR3 is built from 13 residues. The germline gives CDR1 SEHNR, CDR2 FQNEAQ (reference sequence). In nucleotides, the CDR3 is TGTGCCAGCAGCTTGCCGGGGGGAGAGACCCAGTACTTC. This sequence encodes CASSLPGGETQYF.

This rearrangement joins TRBV5-4 to TRBJ1-1; D remains unclear. Germline CDR1 is SGHNT and CDR2 is YYREEE (reference sequence). The V gene lost 4 bases and the J gene lost 5 bases, with 9 bases spanning the gap. The CDR3 runs to 12 residues. CDR3 coding DNA: TGTGCCAGCAGCCCGGGAGGGACTGAAGCTTTCTTT. It encodes CASSPGGTEAFF.

The rearrangement uses TRBV5-6 and TRBJ2-5, with 11 bases lining up with TRBD2. Trimming took 4 bases from V and 1 from J; bases not matched to a gene: 3. This CDR3 has 15 amino acids. The germline CDR1 and CDR2 sequences are SGHDT and YYEEEE. For the CDR3, the DNA is TGTGCCAGCAGCCGGGGGACTAGCGGCCAAGAGACCCAGTACTTC. Encoded protein: CASSRGTSGQETQYF.